The source of this T cell receptor (beta chain) is a study of T-cell memory formation after mild COVID-19. Amplification by 5'RACE using constant-segment primers produced TCR alpha and TCR beta cDNA libraries that carried sample barcodes and UMIs. TCRdb processed the 5' RACE reads anew with MiXCR; each CDR3 protein has one entry. In the table there are 250,000 to 350,000 distinct CDR3 sequences, around 15% of which are singletons. Germline V gives CDR1 LGHNA, CDR2 YNFKEQ. The V gene lost 3 bases and the J gene lost 14 bases, with 16 bases spanning the gap. The CDR3 sequence is 12 residues long. The sequenced material came from PBMCs or a T cell subset sorted from them (not recorded which). This receptor was taken from a man in his late teens or twenties who had mild COVID-19 (a few samples of this study predate the infection). Cell type and time point are not known. The chain couples TRBV4-2 to TRBJ1-2; D is unresolved. The CDR3 nucleotides are TGTGCCAGCAGCCAGGATGGACGGGTCCAAACCTTC. Translation gives CASSQDGRVQTF.